The entry below describes one T cell receptor beta chain. What it binds is unknown. Germline-derived CDR1 and CDR2 are SGHVS and FNYEAQ. The V gene end was trimmed by 5 bases and the J gene end by 3 bases; junction bases not matched to a gene: 15. This CDR3 spans 18 amino acids. Each CDR3 protein gets one entry after TCRdb re-called the reads with MiXCR. The data contain around 710,000 distinct CDR3 sequences, about 27% of them seen just once; the ten biggest clones take up around 13%. This entry belongs to a study of T cell repertoires in cytomegalovirus infection. The clonotype originates from a human donor in good health (CMV status not recorded). Some clones in this sample may be carry-over from other donors' samples. V usage is TRBV7-6 and J usage is TRBJ1-4, with 7 bases lining up with TRBD1. The sequencing used cultured CD8+ T cells from PBMCs, collected from culture after CMV antigen stimulation. The CDR3 loop reads CASSKTGFGPGANEKLFF. The DNA for the CDR3 is TGTGCCAGCAGCAAGACAGGGTTCGGACCAGGGGCTAATGAAAAACTGTTTTTT.